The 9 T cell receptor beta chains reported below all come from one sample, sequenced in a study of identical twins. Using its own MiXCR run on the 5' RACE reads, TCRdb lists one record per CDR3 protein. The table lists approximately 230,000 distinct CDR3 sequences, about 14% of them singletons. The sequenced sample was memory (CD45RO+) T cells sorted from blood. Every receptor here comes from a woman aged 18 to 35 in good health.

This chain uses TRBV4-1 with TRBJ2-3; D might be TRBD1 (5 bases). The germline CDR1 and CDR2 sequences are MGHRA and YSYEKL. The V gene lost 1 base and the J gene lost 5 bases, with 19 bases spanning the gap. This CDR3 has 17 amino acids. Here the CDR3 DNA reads TGCGCCAGCAGCCAAGTTGTGGGGCAGGGTATAGGAGATACGCAGTATTTT. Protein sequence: CASSQVVGQGIGDTQYF.

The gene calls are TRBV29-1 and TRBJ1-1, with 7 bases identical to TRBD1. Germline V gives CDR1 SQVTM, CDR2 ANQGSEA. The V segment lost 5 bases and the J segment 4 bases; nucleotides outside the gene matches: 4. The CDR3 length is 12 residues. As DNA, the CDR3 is TGCAGCGTTACGGACAGGATCACTGAAGCTTTCTTT. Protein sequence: CSVTDRITEAFF. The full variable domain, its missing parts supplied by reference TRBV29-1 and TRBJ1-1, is SAVISQKPSRDICQRGTSLTIQCQVDSQVTMMFWYRQQPGQSLTLIATANQGSEATYESGFVIDKFPISRPNLTFSTLTVSNMSPEDSSIYLCSVTDRITEAFFGQGTRLTVV.

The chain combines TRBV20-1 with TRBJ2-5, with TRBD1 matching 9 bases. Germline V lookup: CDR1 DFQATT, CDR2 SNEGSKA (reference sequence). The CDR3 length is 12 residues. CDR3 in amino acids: CRLGQGIETQYF. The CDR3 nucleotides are TGCAGGCTAGGACAGGGGATAGAGACCCAGTACTTC.

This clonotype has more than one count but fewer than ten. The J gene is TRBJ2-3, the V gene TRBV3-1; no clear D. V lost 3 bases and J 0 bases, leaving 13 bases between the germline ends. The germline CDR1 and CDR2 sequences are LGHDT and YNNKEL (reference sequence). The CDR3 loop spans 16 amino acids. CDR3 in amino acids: CASSHRAALSTDTQYF. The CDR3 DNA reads TGTGCCAGCAGCCATCGGGCGGCACTAAGCACAGATACGCAGTATTTT.

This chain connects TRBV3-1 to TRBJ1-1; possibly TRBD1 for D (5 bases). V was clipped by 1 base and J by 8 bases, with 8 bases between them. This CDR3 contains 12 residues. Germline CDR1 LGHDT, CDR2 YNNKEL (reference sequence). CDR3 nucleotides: TGTGCCAGCAGCCAAGGCAACAGGGAAGCTTTCTTT. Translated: CASSQGNREAFF.

The CDR3 here is CASSLRRAAPPYGYTF. Here the CDR3 DNA reads TGTGCCAGCAGTCTACGAAGGGCCGCACCGCCCTATGGCTACACCTTC. The rearrangement uses TRBV12-3 or TRBV12-4 and TRBJ1-2; no clear D. CDR3 length equals 16 residues. V lost 5 bases to trimming and J lost 4 bases, with 20 bases between them.

The chain's CDR3 is CASRSPLAGYRSGANVLTF. The CDR3 coding sequence is TGCGCCAGCAGGTCCCCTTTAGCGGGTTACCGCTCTGGGGCCAACGTCCTGACTTTC. The V call is TRBV5-1, the J call TRBJ2-6; 7 bases align to TRBD2. This CDR3 contains 19 residues. The germline V gene encodes CDR1 SGHRS and CDR2 YFSETQ. V shed 5 bases, J shed 0 bases, and the junction held 14 bases outside the gene matches.

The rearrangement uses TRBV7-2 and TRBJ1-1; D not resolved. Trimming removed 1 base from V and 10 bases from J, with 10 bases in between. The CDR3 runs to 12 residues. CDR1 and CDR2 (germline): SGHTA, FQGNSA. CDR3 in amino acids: CASSLGGQRAFF. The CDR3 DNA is TGTGCCAGCAGCTTAGGAGGCCAGAGAGCTTTCTTT.

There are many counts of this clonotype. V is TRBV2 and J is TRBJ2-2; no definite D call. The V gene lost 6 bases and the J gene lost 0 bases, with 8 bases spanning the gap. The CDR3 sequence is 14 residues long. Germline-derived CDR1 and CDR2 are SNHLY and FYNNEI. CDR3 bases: TGTGCCAGCAGGCTAATAGCGAACACCGGGGAGCTGTTTTTT. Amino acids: CASRLIANTGELFF.